This TCR beta chain was sequenced during a study of blood T cell repertoires in COVID-19 (dated by TCRdb to about 2020). Regarding the study in general: Samples from collaborators originated in the United States, Italy and Spain and spanned both the acute and convalescent phases of COVID-19. The material from the prospective study consisted of cDNA or gDNA derived from T cells, B-cell-depleted T cells, or PBMCs. The dataset comprised deeply sampled blood TCRbeta repertoires from subjects exposed to, actively infected with, or recovered from COVID-19. The repertoires were made available in a free public database intended to serve as a resource for research on the immune response to SARS-CoV-2. Samples came from the ongoing ImmuneRACE study (first 160 participants) plus 1,254 subjects from 6 global collaborators. The sample metadata nearly always contained a de-identified subject ID, COVID-19 status, age in years and sex. Where available, HLA class I and class II types were obtained from metadata supplied by the sample provider rather than from assay-based typing.

TCRbeta CDR3 regions were amplified from genomic DNA by means of the immunoSEQ Assay, a bias-controlled multiplex PCR. As for how the authors treated the data: The number of nucleated cells in each sample was estimated from the amplification of reference gene primers within the assay. Sequence reads were collapsed and filtered to measure the absolute abundance of every unique TCRbeta CDR3 rearrangement. For each sample, productive Simpson clonality was calculated by taking the square root of Simpson's diversity index across productive rearrangements. Imported from immuneACCESS, the table was reduced by TCRdb to in-frame sequences with V and J called. These copies leave out some clones; in studies compared against another copy, an unresolved V gene accounts for under half, and the cause of the remainder is not known. V, J and clone size are taken as reported in that table, and D and trimming were inferred from the DNA itself. The sample has about 62,000 clones on record, approximately 92% of them singletons. The ten largest clonotypes hold over 15% of the sample.

With respect to this clone: Its antigen target is currently unknown. No much larger clone exists at a distance of one base, and base qualities are not known.

At one collaborating source in Seattle, patients were enrolled during active infection and were followed longitudinally through the course of disease. Whole blood was collected in K2EDTA tubes by collaborating institutions according to the institutions' own protocols. For TCRbeta analysis, collaborators shipped samples in one of three forms: frozen whole blood, isolated PBMCs, or DNA extracted from either of those sample types. From the cysteine up to the phenylalanine, the CDR3 has a length of 12 residues. Only the CDR3 part of the read is kept: 36 bases, read in frame from the first base. Trimming at the junction amounts to 6 bases on V and 7 bases on J, and the germline ends lie 10 bases apart. Looking up the germline V gene yields CDR1 MDHEN and CDR2 SYDVKM. The study at large found these results: The quantity of clinical and demographic metadata differed by source and by participant and was supplied without curation.

The sequenced material came from peripheral blood. The receptor was derived from a woman aged 60-70 years with COVID-19, enrolled during active disease. The chain is encoded by TRBV28 joined to TRBJ1-5, with the identity of the D gene unclear. At the DNA level, the sequence is TGTGCCAGCAGGGAGGGTCCGCAGCCCCAGCATTTT. Its product reads: CASREGPQPQHF.